This TCR beta chain was recovered during a study of T cells in Graves' hyperthyroidism and ophthalmopathy. Patients were excluded because of uncontrolled infection, other autoimmune disease, pregnancy or lactation. The CDR3 is 13 amino acids. Germline V lookup: CDR1 MNHEY, CDR2 SMNVEV (reference sequence). V lost 5 bases and J 5 bases, leaving 11 bases between the germline ends. Amplified TCR beta CDR3 regions came from RNA transcripts. Researchers ran a first-round RT-PCR on the TCR CDR3 using the HTBI primer set. One entry per CDR3 protein, called by TCRdb with MiXCR from the multiplex PCR reads. Of 700,000 or so distinct CDR3 sequences detected, around 15% appear once; the ten largest clones hold around 7.7%.

Sequenced sample: blood. This TCR derives from a man aged 18 to 29 with Graves' hyperthyroidism. V gene TRBV27 combines with J gene TRBJ2-3, with D perhaps TRBD1 (6 bases). The CDR3 DNA reads TGTGCCAGCAGTACAGGGTTGATAGATACGCAGTATTTT. Protein product: CASSTGLIDTQYF.